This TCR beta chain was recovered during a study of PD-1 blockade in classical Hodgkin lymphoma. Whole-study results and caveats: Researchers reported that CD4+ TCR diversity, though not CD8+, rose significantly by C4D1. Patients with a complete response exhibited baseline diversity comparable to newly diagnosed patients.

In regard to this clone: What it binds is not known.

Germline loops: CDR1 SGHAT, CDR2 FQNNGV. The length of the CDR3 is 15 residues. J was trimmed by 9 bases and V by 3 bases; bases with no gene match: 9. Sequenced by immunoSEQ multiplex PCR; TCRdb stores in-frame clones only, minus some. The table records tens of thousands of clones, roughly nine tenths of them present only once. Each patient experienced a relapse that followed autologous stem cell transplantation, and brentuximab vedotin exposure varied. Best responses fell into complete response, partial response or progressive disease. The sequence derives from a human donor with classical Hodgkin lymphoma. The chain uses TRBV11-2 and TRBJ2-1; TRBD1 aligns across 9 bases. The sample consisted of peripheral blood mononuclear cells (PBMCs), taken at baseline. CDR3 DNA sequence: TGTGCCAGCAGCTTGGGTGGGACAGGGCTGGGTGAGCAGTTCTTC. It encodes CASSLGGTGLGEQFF.